The subject of this entry is one T cell receptor (beta chain). What it recognizes is unknown. This sample also contains other DNA sequences that code for the same CDR3. Germline V CDR1 and CDR2: SGHNT, YYREEE (reference sequence). This CDR3 has 14 amino acids. V lost 4 bases and J lost 3; bases outside the gene matches: 2. This sample is drawn from a study of shared clonotypes between healthy human individuals. Overall study results and limits: At large depth, rarefaction still showed sorted-subset sequencing to be incomplete.

Sequenced by immunoSEQ multiplex PCR; TCRdb stores in-frame clones only, minus some. Altogether about 1.1 million clones are present, 78% being singletons, with the ten largest covering more than 0.5%. The source material was memory CD4+ T cells from PBMCs. The subset is: CD45RA-negative fraction. The TCR sequence derives from a man younger than 35 in good health. Some clones in this sample may be carry-over from other donors' samples. This chain links TRBV5-4 with TRBJ2-3, with 10 nucleotides matching TRBD2. The CDR3 DNA is TGTGCCAGCAGCATAGCGGGAGGAACAGATACGCAGTATTTT. Amino acids: CASSIAGGTDTQYF. Full variable domain (remainder filled in from reference TRBV5-4 and TRBJ2-3): ETGVTQSPTHLIKTRGQQVTLRCSSQSGHNTVSWYQQALGQGPQFIFQYYREEENGRGNFPPRFSGLQFPNYSSELNVNALELDDSALYLCASSIAGGTDTQYFGPGTRLTVL.